Below are 27 T cell receptor beta chains sequenced from a single sample in a study of T cells in localized non-small cell lung cancer. The protocol was immunoSEQ multiplex PCR, while the TCRdb copy is restricted to in-frame clones and leaves out a portion. The sample lists tens of thousands of clones; over 80% were seen once. Here the sequenced sample was peripheral blood, taken before any cancer treatment. Receptors were obtained from a female donor older than 55 with stage II squamous cell lung carcinoma.

The chain combines TRBV7-2 with TRBJ1-1, with a possible D match to TRBD1 (5 bases). Germline CDR1 and CDR2: SGHTA and FQGNSA. This CDR3 contains 13 residues. V was trimmed by 3 bases and J by 8 bases, leaving 13 bases between them. CDR3 nucleotide sequence: TGTGCCAGCAGCTTTGGGGCCAATATAGAAGCTTTCTTT. Translating it yields CASSFGANIEAFF.

This chain uses TRBV7-2 with TRBJ1-6; D might be TRBD1 (5 bases). The V end lost 5 bases, the J end lost 7 bases, and 15 bases lay between the germline ends. CDR3 size: 15 residues. Germline CDR1 and CDR2: SGHTA and FQGNSA. For the CDR3, the DNA is TGTGCCAGCAGCCCTTTCCAGGGATACAATTCACCCCTCCACTTT. Translation: CASSPFQGYNSPLHF. The complete variable domain, with remaining parts taken from reference TRBV7-2 and TRBJ1-6, reads GAGVSQSPSNKVTEKGKDVELRCDPISGHTALYWYRQSLGQGLEFLIYFQGNSAPDKSGLPSDRFSAERTGGSVSTLTIQRTQQEDSAVYLCASSPFQGYNSPLHFGNGTRLTVT.

This chain joins TRBV19 and TRBJ1-5, with D possibly TRBD1 on 5 matching bases. CDR3 length: 15 residues. Germline values: CDR1 LNHDA, CDR2 SQIVND (reference sequence). The V end lost 6 bases, the J end lost 7 bases, and 19 bases lay between the germline ends. The CDR3 sequence is CASSSQGGSGQPQHF. DNA for the CDR3: TGTGCCAGTAGCTCCCAGGGTGGATCGGGACAGCCCCAGCATTTT.

The chain combines TRBV5-6 with TRBJ1-4; 10 bases match TRBD1. The CDR3 sequence is 18 residues long. The ends lost 4 bases at V and 7 bases at J; junction bases unmatched: 16. Germline assignment: CDR1 SGHDT and CDR2 YYEEEE. CDR3: CASSPTGTGAANTEKLFF. The CDR3 bases are TGTGCCAGCAGCCCAACCGGGACAGGGGCGGCCAATACTGAAAAACTGTTTTTT.

This chain links TRBV7-9 with TRBJ1-3, with no clear D. Trimming pared 5 bases from V and 1 base from J, leaving 21 bases between. The CDR3 totals 18 residues. Germline V gives CDR1 SEHNR, CDR2 FQNEAQ (reference sequence). In DNA form, the CDR3 reads TGTGCCAGCAGCATCGACAAAGGCCTAGTTCGTTCTGGAAACACCATATATTTT. Its protein product is CASSIDKGLVRSGNTIYF.

This chain uses TRBV7-9 with TRBJ2-2; D is perhaps TRBD1 (6 bases). Trimming took 2 bases from V and 0 from J, leaving 7 bases between them. This CDR3 has 15 amino acids. Germline CDR1 SEHNR, CDR2 FQNEAQ (reference sequence). CDR3 nucleotides: TGTGCCAGCAGCTTACGGACAGCGAACACCGGGGAGCTGTTTTTT. Translating it yields CASSLRTANTGELFF.

The genes are TRBV5-6 and TRBJ2-1; D assignment may be TRBD1 or TRBD2 (5 bases each). The CDR3 is 15 residues long. Germline assignment: CDR1 SGHDT and CDR2 YYEEEE. Between the trimmed V and J ends, which lost 0 bases and 2 bases, there was a span of 9 bases. The CDR3 sequence: CASSLVGVAYNEQFF. The CDR3 nucleotides read TGTGCCAGCAGCTTGGTGGGGGTTGCCTACAATGAGCAGTTCTTC.

This clone was seen a few times. V gene TRBV19 combines with J gene TRBJ1-5; maybe TRBD1 (6 bases). The CDR3 spans 14 residues. V lost 8 bases and J 7 bases, leaving 18 bases between the germline ends. The germline gives CDR1 LNHDA, CDR2 SQIVND (reference sequence). CDR3 DNA: TGTGCCAGTGTCGATGGGGGGGCTCGACAGCCCCAGCATTTT. Translating gives CASVDGGARQPQHF.

This chain connects TRBV7-6 to TRBJ2-1, with 10 bases matching TRBD2. The CDR3 consists of 17 residues. J gave up 4 bases and V 4 bases, and 10 bases lay outside the gene matches. Looked up from germline, CDR1 is SGHVS and CDR2 is FNYEAQ. CDR3 amino acids: CASSSVTGTSVYNEQFF. The CDR3 DNA follows: TGTGCCAGCAGCTCCGTGACCGGGACTAGCGTTTACAATGAGCAGTTCTTC.

The chain recombines TRBV7-3 with TRBJ2-2, with D perhaps given as TRBD1 or TRBD2 (6 bases each). Trimming shortened V by 5 bases and J by 2 bases, and 12 bases separated the two germline ends. Germline-derived CDR1 and CDR2 are SGHTA and FQGTGA. The CDR3 is made up of 15 amino acids. CDR3: CASSPQGGNTGELFF. The CDR3 bases are TGTGCCAGCAGCCCACAGGGAGGTAACACCGGGGAGCTGTTTTTT. The complete variable domain, with remaining parts taken from reference TRBV7-3 and TRBJ2-2, reads GAGVSQTPSNKVTEKGKYVELRCDPISGHTALYWYRQSLGQGPEFLIYFQGTGAADDSGLPNDRFFAVRPEGSVSTLKIQRTERGDSAVYLCASSPQGGNTGELFFGEGSRLTVL.

The chain has TRBV11-2 and TRBJ2-7; D remains ambiguous. Per the germline V gene, CDR1 is SGHAT and CDR2 is FQNNGV. CDR3 size: 14 residues. With 5 bases removed from V and 4 bases from J, the gap between germline ends came to 15 bases. The CDR3 DNA reads TGTGCCAGCAGCCCCTACAGCGTAGGTTACGAGCAGTACTTC. This gives the protein CASSPYSVGYEQYF.

The gene calls are TRBV30 and TRBJ1-3, with TRBD1 matching over 8 bases. The CDR3 spans 17 residues. Germline values: CDR1 GTSNPN, CDR2 SVGIG (reference sequence). The V segment lost 2 bases and the J segment 4 bases; nucleotides outside the gene matches: 13. The CDR3 nucleotides read TGTGCCTGGAGTAGGGACAGGAGGTCCCGAAAAGGAAACACCATATATTTT. It encodes CAWSRDRRSRKGNTIYF.

CDR3 in DNA: TGTGCCAGCTCCGGGGGGGGGCCCTACGAGCAGTACTTC. Translated, it gives CASSGGGPYEQYF. The chain uses TRBV28 and TRBJ2-7, with 8 bases identical to TRBD2. Germline values: CDR1 MDHEN, CDR2 SYDVKM. The CDR3 sequence is 13 residues long. Unmatched junction bases numbered 5, after V lost 8 bases and J lost 2 bases. The full variable domain, with the rest looked up from reference TRBV28 and TRBJ2-7, is DVKVTQSSRYLVKRTGEKVFLECVQDMDHENMFWYRQDPGLGLRLIYFSYDVKMKEKGDIPEGYSVSREKKERFSLILESASTNQTSMYLCASSGGGPYEQYFGPGTRLTVT.

CDR3 loop: CATSRDPGQGTSTDTQYF. The CDR3 DNA is TGTGCCACCAGCAGAGATCCGGGACAGGGGACTAGCACAGATACGCAGTATTTT. V is TRBV15 and J is TRBJ2-3; 10 bases are a match to TRBD1. The length of the CDR3 is 18 residues. V lost 0 bases, J lost 0 bases, and 6 bases stayed unmatched. The germline gives CDR1 LNHNV, CDR2 YYDKDF (reference sequence).

The V and J genes are TRBV9 and TRBJ2-3; no definite D call. Deletions cut 4 bases from V and 4 bases from J, with 10 bases between. CDR3 length: 13 residues. Per the germline V gene, CDR1 is SGDLS and CDR2 is YYNGEE. The CDR3, as DNA: TGTGCCAGCAGCCCCCCTACAGCAGATACGCAGTATTTT. Protein product: CASSPPTADTQYF.

The chain recombines TRBV7-3 with TRBJ1-1; 8 bases are shared with TRBD1. The V and J ends lost 1 base and 5 bases, in that order; junction bases with no gene match: 9. This CDR3 has 16 amino acids. Germline values: CDR1 SGHTA, CDR2 FQGTGA. The CDR3 here is CASSLKKAGGATEAFF. The CDR3 nucleotides are TGTGCCAGCAGCTTAAAAAAGGCAGGGGGCGCGACTGAAGCTTTCTTT.

The chain has TRBV18 and TRBJ2-5; D is undetermined. The ends were cut back, 1 base at V and 5 bases at J, with 5 bases in the middle. Looked up from germline, CDR1 is KGHSH and CDR2 is LQKENI. This CDR3 region has 12 residues. CDR3 coding DNA: TGTGCCAGCTCACCACTACGCGAGACCCAGTACTTC. Translated, it gives CASSPLRETQYF.

The rearrangement links TRBV19 to TRBJ1-6, with a tentative D call TRBD1 (6 bases). V lost 2 bases and J 7 bases, leaving 15 bases between the germline ends. The CDR3 totals 16 residues. Per germline, CDR1 LNHDA and CDR2 SQIVND (reference sequence). CDR3 DNA: TGTGCCAGTAGTATATCAGCACGGACAGAGAATTCACCCCTCCACTTT. Translating gives CASSISARTENSPLHF.

This clone was picked up one time. This chain joins TRBV6-6 and TRBJ2-3, with 9 bases fitting TRBD2. The CDR3 extends over 16 amino acids. Trimming removed 7 bases from V and 4 bases from J; junction bases left unmatched: 12. Germline lookup yields CDR1 MNHNY and CDR2 SVGAGI (reference sequence). The CDR3 nucleotides are TGTGCCAGCATCAATGGGGGCGGGGGGGCCTCAGATACGCAGTATTTT. Amino acid sequence: CASINGGGGASDTQYF.

The gene calls are TRBV5-8 and TRBJ1-5; 8 bases fit TRBD1. The germline CDR1 and CDR2 sequences are SGHTS and YDEGEE. Unmatched junction bases numbered 2, after V lost 0 bases and J lost 0 bases. This CDR3 has 16 amino acids. CDR3 DNA: TGTGCCAGCAGCTTGGGACAGGGGTTTAGCAATCAGCCCCAGCATTTT. This gives the protein CASSLGQGFSNQPQHF.

This sequence joins TRBV9 and TRBJ1-1, with 8 bases aligning to TRBD1. Germline CDR1 SGDLS, CDR2 YYNGEE. This CDR3 is 14 amino acids long. With 4 bases clipped from V and 4 bases from J, the junction kept 6 bases outside the gene matches. In DNA, the CDR3 is TGTGCCAGCAGCTCCCTAGACAGGGGCACTGAAGCTTTCTTT. Its protein is CASSSLDRGTEAFF.

CDR3 residues: CASSEVAETQYF. Here the CDR3 DNA reads TGTGCCAGCAGTGAAGTTGCGGAGACCCAGTACTTC. The rearrangement uses TRBV6-1 and TRBJ2-5; D unclear. Trimming shortened V by 1 base and J by 5 bases, and 5 bases separated the two germline ends. This CDR3 is 12 amino acids long. Germline lookup yields CDR1 MNHNS and CDR2 SASEGT.

V usage is TRBV2 and J usage is TRBJ1-4, with 9 positions matching TRBD1. The CDR3 sequence is 14 residues long. Germline CDR1 is SNHLY and CDR2 is FYNNEI. The J segment lost 5 bases and the V segment lost 6 bases, leaving 4 bases of the junction unmatched. DNA of the CDR3: TGTGCCAGCAGCGCCGGGACAGGGAATGAAAAACTGTTTTTT. It yields the protein CASSAGTGNEKLFF.

The chain links TRBV9 to TRBJ2-2; 8 nucleotides match TRBD1. There are 16 residues in the CDR3. The V gene end was trimmed by 5 bases and the J gene end by 4 bases; junction bases not matched to a gene: 10. Germline V gene sequence: CDR1 SGDLS, CDR2 YYNGEE. CDR3 amino acids: CASSYDGDRFTGELFF. The CDR3 coding sequence is TGTGCCAGCAGTTACGACGGGGACAGGTTCACCGGGGAGCTGTTTTTT.

The chain has TRBV5-1 and TRBJ2-7, with a weak D call TRBD1 (5 bases). The CDR3 has 13 amino acids. V was shortened by 4 bases and J by 2 bases, with 10 bases between the two germline ends. Per the germline V gene, CDR1 is SGHRS and CDR2 is YFSETQ. CDR3 sequence (DNA): TGCGCCAGCAGCGGTGACAGAGCCTACGAGCAGTACTTC. It yields the protein CASSGDRAYEQYF.

This clone was counted between two and nine times. The chain carries TRBV7-2 and TRBJ1-5; D is ambiguous. The length of the CDR3 is 13 residues. Germline V gene sequence: CDR1 SGHTA, CDR2 FQGNSA. V was clipped by 1 base and J by 5 bases, with 6 bases between them. CDR3 sequence reads: CASSLVVDQPQHF. CDR3 DNA sequence: TGTGCCAGCAGCTTAGTCGTCGATCAGCCCCAGCATTTT.

The chain carries TRBV7-3 and TRBJ1-1, with TRBD1 identical over 7 bases. Germline values: CDR1 SGHTA, CDR2 FQGTGA. V was clipped by 2 bases and J by 4 bases; unmatched bases: 7. The CDR3 runs 15 residues. CDR3 residues: CASSLLSQGVTEAFF. CDR3 nucleotide sequence: TGTGCCAGCAGCTTACTTTCCCAGGGGGTCACTGAAGCTTTCTTT.